Below are 9 T cell receptor beta chains sequenced from a single sample in a study of blood T cell repertoires in COVID-19. Repertoires were generated with immunoSEQ multiplex PCR, while TCRdb's copy carries only in-frame clones and drops some. Counted here are about 140,000 clones, about four fifths occurring once; the ten biggest clones make up around 8.6%. The specimen was peripheral blood. These receptors originate from a human donor in a cohort sampled during active COVID-19.

This clone was seen a few times. The chain recombines TRBV5-6 with TRBJ2-7; 9 bases agree with TRBD1. V shed 2 bases and J 4 bases; nucleotides not matched to a gene: 1. The CDR3 spans 13 residues. Germline CDR1 reads SGHDT; CDR2 reads YYEEEE. The CDR3 reads CASSLGTGYEQYF. The CDR3 DNA is TGTGCCAGCAGCTTAGGGACAGGGTACGAGCAGTACTTC.

V gene TRBV21-1 combines with J gene TRBJ1-2; the D call TRBD1 from the table was never checked on the DNA. TRBV21-1 constitutes a pseudogene. The CDR3 consists of 17 residues. Here the CDR3 DNA reads TGTGCCAGCAGCGGACCGGACAGGCCCCAATTCCTCTATGGCTACACCTTC. This codes for CASSGPDRPQFLYGYTF.

This chain uses TRBV28 with TRBJ1-3; D is perhaps TRBD1 (6 bases). Germline CDR1 reads MDHEN; CDR2 reads SYDVKM. Trimming removed 7 bases at V and 2 bases at J, with 9 bases between. There are 13 residues in the CDR3. CDR3 nucleotide sequence: TGTGCCAGCATACAGGGAACTGGAAACACCATATATTTT. Translated, it gives CASIQGTGNTIYF.

V usage is TRBV6-6 and J usage is TRBJ1-6; D is ambiguous. The V gene lost 0 bases and the J gene lost 7 bases, with 13 bases spanning the gap. CDR1 is MNHNY and CDR2 is SVGAGI in the germline V gene (reference sequence). This CDR3 spans 16 amino acids. Written as DNA, the CDR3 is TGTGCCAGCAGTTACTCGATCGTTGGCCAGAATTCACCCCTCCACTTT. It encodes CASSYSIVGQNSPLHF.

The genes are TRBV2 and TRBJ1-5; TRBD1 aligns across 7 bases. CDR3 length: 14 amino acids. With V trimmed by 7 bases and J by 4 bases, 7 bases remained unmatched. From germline, CDR1 is SNHLY and CDR2 FYNNEI. CDR3 nucleotide sequence: TGTGCCAGCACCCAGGGACAGCAGAATCAGCCCCAGCATTTT. Its translation: CASTQGQQNQPQHF. Looking up the rest from reference TRBV2 and TRBJ1-5 gives the full variable domain: EPEVTQTPSHQVTQMGQEVILRCVPISNHLYFYWYRQILGQKVEFLVSFYNNEISEKSEIFDDQFSVERPDGSNFTLKIRSTKLEDSAMYFCASTQGQQNQPQHFGDGTRLSIL.

This chain joins TRBV2 and TRBJ2-4; the match to TRBD1 covers 11 bases. V was clipped by 1 base and J by 1 base; unmatched bases: 9. Germline V gene lookup returns CDR1 SNHLY and CDR2 FYNNEI. The CDR3 extends over 19 amino acids. This chain's CDR3 is CASSEETGQGVFAKNIQYF. CDR3 nucleotides: TGTGCCAGCAGTGAAGAAACGGGACAGGGGGTTTTTGCCAAAAACATTCAGTACTTC.

V gene TRBV28 combines with J gene TRBJ1-2; D call uncertain. This CDR3 spans 13 amino acids. The V end was cut by 5 bases, the J end by 8 bases, with 15 bases between. The V gene's germline CDR1 is MDHEN and CDR2 SYDVKM. CDR3 region: CASSPRRRVGYTF. For the CDR3, the DNA is TGTGCCAGCAGTCCCCGACGTCGGGTCGGCTACACCTTC.

This chain uses TRBV19 with TRBJ2-6; a possible D gene is TRBD1 (5 bases). The germline V and J ends were trimmed by 10 bases and 4 bases, with 11 bases remaining between them. Germline V gene data show CDR1 as LNHDA and CDR2 as SQIVND (reference sequence). The CDR3 loop spans 13 amino acids. The CDR3 is CATRVQGANVLTF. DNA for the CDR3: TGTGCCACCAGGGTACAAGGGGCCAACGTCCTGACTTTC.

This rearrangement joins TRBV7-9 to TRBJ1-1; a weak D match, TRBD1 (5 bases). The CDR3 spans 16 residues. Per the germline V gene, CDR1 is SEHNR and CDR2 is FQNEAQ (reference sequence). With 2 bases removed from V and 0 bases from J, the gap between germline ends came to 13 bases. In DNA, the CDR3 is TGTGCCAGCAGCTTATGGGGCAGGGAATTGAACACTGAAGCTTTCTTT. This encodes CASSLWGRELNTEAFF.